This entry lists 27 T cell receptor beta chains sequenced from one sample in a study of T cell responses to AZD1222 COVID-19 vaccine (dated by TCRdb to about 2021). In light of the paper, this sample's time point label describes: baseline before first vaccination. The receptor library was made with the immunoSEQ multiplex PCR assay. TCRdb holds this immuneACCESS table with in-frame rearrangements only. Some clones are missing; in checked studies, unresolved V genes explain under half, and the rest has no known cause. The sample table shows approximately 100,000 clones, and 85% to 90% are seen once. The top ten hold around 3.9% of the sample. The sequencing here drew on peripheral blood, taken on day 0 of AZD1222 vaccination. These receptors all come from an adult in good health.

This chain connects TRBV19 to TRBJ1-1; D is uncertain. Germline loops: CDR1 LNHDA, CDR2 SQIVND (reference sequence). The CDR3 has 15 residues. V was pared by 2 bases and J by 0 bases, with 10 bases between. CDR3 residues: CASSILEGLNTEAFF. The CDR3 DNA follows: TGTGCCAGTAGTATATTAGAGGGCCTGAACACTGAAGCTTTCTTT.

The chain employs TRBV7-2 and TRBJ2-1; the D call may be TRBD1 or TRBD2 (5 bases each). Germline V gives CDR1 SGHTA, CDR2 FQGNSA. This CDR3 has 16 residues. V was shortened by 1 base and J by 1 base, with 11 bases between the two germline ends. CDR3 region: CASSLGGTRSYNEQFF. The DNA of the CDR3 is TGTGCCAGCAGCTTAGGAGGGACCCGATCCTACAATGAGCAGTTCTTC. Using reference TRBV7-2 and TRBJ2-1 for the parts outside the CDR3, the full variable domain is GAGVSQSPSNKVTEKGKDVELRCDPISGHTALYWYRQSLGQGLEFLIYFQGNSAPDKSGLPSDRFSAERTGGSVSTLTIQRTQQEDSAVYLCASSLGGTRSYNEQFFGPGTRLTVL.

The genes are TRBV13 and TRBJ2-7; 12 bases agree with TRBD1. Looked up from germline, CDR1 is PRHDT and CDR2 is FYEKMQ (reference sequence). CDR3 length: 17 residues. V lost 4 bases to trimming and J lost 1 base; unmatched junction nucleotides: 8. The CDR3 DNA follows: TGTGCCAGCAGCTCACTCCGGGACAGGGGGCTATCCTACGAGCAGTACTTC. As protein: CASSSLRDRGLSYEQYF.

The rearrangement links TRBV19 to TRBJ1-2, with TRBD1 identical over 9 bases. Germline V CDR1 and CDR2: LNHDA, SQIVND (reference sequence). V trimming: 7 bases; J trimming: 1 base; junction bases outside the gene matches: 13. The CDR3 sequence is 17 residues long. Here the CDR3 reads CASMSRPGQGGNYGYTF. CDR3 coding DNA: TGTGCCAGTATGTCACGACCGGGACAGGGTGGTAACTATGGCTACACCTTC.

The CDR3 bases are TGTGCCAGCAGCCAGACTAGCGGGGGCTGGGAGCAGTACTTC. It encodes CASSQTSGGWEQYF. The V gene is TRBV6-5, the J gene TRBJ2-7; 12 bases match TRBD2. V shed 6 bases, J shed 7 bases, and the junction held 7 bases outside the gene matches. Germline V gene lookup returns CDR1 MNHEY and CDR2 SVGAGI. The CDR3 extends over 14 amino acids.

J is TRBJ1-5 and V is TRBV28; maybe TRBD1 (5 bases). Trimming took 5 bases from V and 7 from J, leaving 15 bases between them. Per the germline V gene, CDR1 is MDHEN and CDR2 is SYDVKM. The CDR3 contains 14 residues. The CDR3 nucleotides read TGTGCCAGCAGTCCCCAGGGCGGGCACCAGCCCCAGCATTTT. This sequence encodes CASSPQGGHQPQHF.

This clone showed up just a few times. This chain connects TRBV6-6 to TRBJ2-7, with D unresolved. The CDR3 length is 11 residues. V was shortened by 0 bases and J by 6 bases, with 3 bases between the two germline ends. Germline CDR1 MNHNY, CDR2 SVGAGI (reference sequence). In DNA, the CDR3 is TGTGCCAGCAGTTACTCGACCGAGCAGTACTTC. As protein: CASSYSTEQYF.

The chain combines TRBV24-1 with TRBJ1-2; possible D gene TRBD1, 6 bases. V lost 8 bases and J 8 bases, leaving 17 bases between the germline ends. Germline lookup yields CDR1 KGHDR and CDR2 SFDVKD. The CDR3 consists of 13 residues. The CDR3 coding sequence is TGTGCCACCAAGGGTCCAGGGGCCTGGGGCTACACCTTC. It specifies CATKGPGAWGYTF.

This clone was recorded only once. The V and J genes are TRBV5-1 and TRBJ2-6; D unresolved. The CDR3 runs 18 residues. CDR1 and CDR2 (germline): SGHRS, YFSETQ. V gave up 0 bases and J gave up 0 bases, with 13 bases separating them. This CDR3 is CASSLGQALLSGANVLTF. CDR3 coding DNA: TGCGCCAGCAGCTTGGGTCAGGCCCTTCTCTCTGGGGCCAACGTCCTGACTTTC.

The chain carries TRBV20-1 and TRBJ1-5, with D maybe TRBD1 (5 bases). Trimming pared 3 bases from V and 7 bases from J, leaving 10 bases between. This CDR3 region has 12 residues. Germline V CDR1 and CDR2: DFQATT, SNEGSKA (reference sequence). The CDR3 protein is CSASPGRQPQHF. Here the CDR3 DNA reads TGCAGTGCTAGTCCAGGGAGGCAGCCCCAGCATTTT.

The chain uses TRBV5-5 and TRBJ2-7, with D perhaps given as TRBD1 or TRBD2 (6 bases each). Deletions cut 4 bases from V and 5 bases from J, with 19 bases between. CDR3 length: 15 amino acids. CDR1 and CDR2 (germline): SGHKS, YYEKEE (reference sequence). The CDR3 DNA reads as TGTGCCAGCAGCCCCCCCGAAGGGGGGAGAAACGAGCAGTACTTC. Protein sequence: CASSPPEGGRNEQYF.

The chain recombines TRBV19 with TRBJ1-2; D not resolved. Germline CDR1 is LNHDA and CDR2 is SQIVND (reference sequence). The V end was cut by 6 bases, the J end by 2 bases, with 10 bases between. This CDR3 is built from 13 residues. CDR3 bases: TGTGCCAGTAGCCAGACAAGGAACTATGGCTACACCTTC. Translated: CASSQTRNYGYTF.

A remark on this clone: The sample contains more than one DNA sequence encoding this CDR3. The rearrangement uses TRBV11-2 and TRBJ2-1; D gene ambiguous. Trimming removed 5 bases at V and 4 bases at J, with 3 bases between. There are 11 residues in the CDR3. The germline V gene encodes CDR1 SGHAT and CDR2 FQNNGV. The CDR3 here is CASSPYNEQFF. CDR3 in DNA: TGTGCCAGCAGCCCATACAATGAGCAGTTCTTC. The entire variable domain, with the rest obtained from reference TRBV11-2 and TRBJ2-1, is as follows: EAGVAQSPRYKIIEKRQSVAFWCNPISGHATLYWYQQILGQGPKLLIQFQNNGVVDDSQLPKDRFSAERLKGVDSTLKIQPAKLEDSAVYLCASSPYNEQFFGPGTRLTVL.

The chain combines TRBV10-2 with TRBJ1-1, with 7 bases aligning to TRBD1. Trimming cost V 0 bases and J 5 bases; bases outside gene matches: 12. Germline loops: CDR1 WSHSY, CDR2 SAAADI. This CDR3 is 17 amino acids long. The DNA of the CDR3 is TGCGCCAGCAGTGAGTCACCTGGTGGGGGCAGGGGGACTGAAGCTTTCTTT. Translation: CASSESPGGGRGTEAFF.

The chain links TRBV10-3 to TRBJ1-2; 8 nucleotides match TRBD1. CDR3 size: 16 residues. With 3 bases clipped from V and 6 bases from J, the junction kept 12 bases outside the gene matches. Germline CDR1 is ENHRY and CDR2 is SYGVKD. The CDR3 loop is CAISERDRIPINGYTF. In nucleotides, the CDR3 is TGTGCCATCAGTGAAAGGGACAGGATCCCCATCAATGGCTACACCTTC.

This chain connects TRBV3-1 (or the pseudogene TRBV3-2) to TRBJ1-4; D is uncertain. Trimming cost V 4 bases and J 2 bases, with 11 bases left between them. In germline, CDR1 is LGHDT, CDR2 YNNKEL (reference sequence). This CDR3 has 15 residues. The CDR3 region is CASSLRSATNEKLFF. For the CDR3, the DNA is TGTGCCAGCAGCCTTCGGTCGGCGACTAATGAAAAACTGTTTTTT.

The V and J genes are TRBV2 and TRBJ1-1; D call uncertain. V lost 1 base and J lost 2, with 11 bases in between. This CDR3 contains 15 residues. Germline V gene data show CDR1 as SNHLY and CDR2 as FYNNEI. In nucleotides, the CDR3 is TGTGCCAGCAGTGAAGAACGCGCAAGAAACACTGAAGCTTTCTTT. Protein sequence: CASSEERARNTEAFF.

The genes are TRBV6-2 or TRBV6-3 and TRBJ2-7; 7 nucleotides match TRBD1. With V trimmed by 5 bases and J by 1 base, 11 bases remained unmatched. Germline V gives CDR1 MNHEY, CDR2 SVGEGT. The CDR3 has 16 amino acids. The CDR3 is CASSDPGQERSYEQYF. In DNA, the CDR3 is TGTGCCAGCAGTGACCCCGGACAGGAAAGGTCCTACGAGCAGTACTTC.

The chain has TRBV18 and TRBJ1-5, with D perhaps matching TRBD1 (6 bases). The germline V and J ends were trimmed by 6 bases and 4 bases, with 10 bases remaining between them. The CDR3 totals 13 residues. Germline V gives CDR1 KGHSH, CDR2 LQKENI. In nucleotides, the CDR3 is TGTGCCAGCTCTCGGGACACAAATCAGCCCCAGCATTTT. This translates into CASSRDTNQPQHF.

This chain joins TRBV12-3 or TRBV12-4 and TRBJ1-2; 7 bases align to TRBD1. J was trimmed by 4 bases and V by 6 bases; bases with no gene match: 5. This CDR3 is built from 13 residues. The CDR3 protein is CASRKGAGYGYTF. The DNA for the CDR3 is TGTGCCAGCAGGAAGGGGGCCGGCTATGGCTACACCTTC.

This sequence joins TRBV7-2 and TRBJ2-1; the D gene is possibly TRBD2 (6 bases). The germline V gene has CDR1 SGHTA and CDR2 FQGNSA. Deletions cut 5 bases from V and 6 bases from J, with 11 bases between. The CDR3 is 13 residues long. Written as DNA, the CDR3 is TGTGCCAGCAGCCCAGGACTATCCAATGAGCAGTTCTTC. It is translated as CASSPGLSNEQFF.

The chain joins TRBV4-1 to TRBJ2-3; 10 bases fit TRBD2. This CDR3 is 16 amino acids long. The V segment lost 0 bases and the J segment 6 bases; nucleotides outside the gene matches: 6. Germline V CDR1 and CDR2: MGHRA, YSYEKL. The CDR3 nucleotides read TGCGCCAGCAGCCAAGATCCAGCGGGGGGGTGGGATACGCAGTATTTT. It yields the protein CASSQDPAGGWDTQYF.

This clone was observed a single time. The chain recombines TRBV9 with TRBJ1-1, with D maybe TRBD1 (5 bases). Trimming cost V 2 bases and J 0 bases, with 11 bases left between them. In germline, CDR1 is SGDLS, CDR2 YYNGEE. This CDR3 has 15 amino acids. CDR3 DNA: TGTGCCAGCAGCGTGGGGCAGGCCATGAACACTGAAGCTTTCTTT. Its translation is CASSVGQAMNTEAFF.

The table lists this clone with a few counts. The rearrangement joins TRBV7-7 to TRBJ2-5; D perhaps matches TRBD1 (6 bases). Trimming removed 1 base at V and 2 bases at J, with 11 bases between. The CDR3 runs 15 residues. Germline CDR1 reads SSHAT; CDR2 reads FNYEAQ (reference sequence). CDR3 sequence reads: CASSLVPGTQETQYF. The DNA for the CDR3 is TGTGCCAGCAGCTTAGTTCCAGGGACACAAGAGACCCAGTACTTC.

The chain recombines TRBV2 with TRBJ2-1; possible D gene TRBD1, 5 bases. CDR3 length: 14 amino acids. Germline lookup yields CDR1 SNHLY and CDR2 FYNNEI. The germline V and J ends were trimmed by 6 bases and 0 bases, with 9 bases remaining between them. The CDR3 sequence is CASRKGRSYNEQFF. CDR3 coding DNA: TGTGCCAGCAGGAAGGGGCGCTCCTACAATGAGCAGTTCTTC.

V usage is TRBV4-1 and J usage is TRBJ1-1, with D hard to call. Per the germline V gene, CDR1 is MGHRA and CDR2 is YSYEKL. The CDR3 consists of 14 residues. The V and J ends lost 2 bases and 1 base respectively, with 8 bases between them. The chain's CDR3 is CASSQTNWNTEAFF. In nucleotides, the CDR3 is TGCGCCAGCAGCCAAACAAATTGGAACACTGAAGCTTTCTTT.

This clone is a singleton in its sample. The rearrangement uses TRBV6-4 and TRBJ1-1; D unclear. CDR3 size: 13 residues. Trimming took 3 bases from V and 5 from J, leaving 10 bases between them. Germline V gives CDR1 MRHNA, CDR2 SNTAGT. This CDR3 is CASSESGRTEAFF. The CDR3 bases are TGTGCCAGCAGTGAATCCGGGAGGACTGAAGCTTTCTTT.